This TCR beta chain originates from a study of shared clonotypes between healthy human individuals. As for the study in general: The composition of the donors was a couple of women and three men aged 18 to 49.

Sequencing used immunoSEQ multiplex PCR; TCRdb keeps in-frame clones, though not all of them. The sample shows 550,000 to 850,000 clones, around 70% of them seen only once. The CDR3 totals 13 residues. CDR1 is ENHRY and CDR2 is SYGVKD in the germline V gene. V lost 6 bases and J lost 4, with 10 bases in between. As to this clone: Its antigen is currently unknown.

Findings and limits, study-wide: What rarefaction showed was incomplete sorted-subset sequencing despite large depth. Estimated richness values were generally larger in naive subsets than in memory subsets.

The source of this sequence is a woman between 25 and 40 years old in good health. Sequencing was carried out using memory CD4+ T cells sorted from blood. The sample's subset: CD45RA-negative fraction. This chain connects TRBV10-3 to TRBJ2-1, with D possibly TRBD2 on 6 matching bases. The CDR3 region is CAIRGTEYNEQFF. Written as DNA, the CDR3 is TGTGCCATCAGGGGGACTGAGTACAATGAGCAGTTCTTC.